The 4 T cell receptor beta chains given below trace back to one sample, sequenced in a study of radiotherapy plus CTLA-4 blockade in lung cancer. The method was immunoSEQ multiplex PCR; TCRdb's version includes in-frame clones alone and lacks a portion of them. The sample includes about 35,000 clones, 85% to 90% of them seen just once. The material was peripheral blood, obtained from a patient treated with radiotherapy plus ipilimumab. All receptors derive from a human donor with non-small cell lung cancer who had stable disease on radiotherapy plus ipilimumab.

J is TRBJ2-1 and V is TRBV6-1; 7 bases map to TRBD2. The CDR3 runs 15 residues. The junction had 7 bases not matched to a gene; V was cut back by 0 bases and J by 8 bases. Germline CDR1 is MNHNS and CDR2 is SASEGT. CDR3 region: CASSEATRELHEQFF. In DNA, the CDR3 is TGTGCCAGCAGTGAAGCAACGCGGGAGCTCCATGAGCAGTTCTTC.

The CDR3, as DNA: TGTGCCAGTCGGGACAGGGCCTACAATGAGCAGTTCTTC. Amino acid sequence: CASRDRAYNEQFF. The chain couples TRBV2 to TRBJ2-1, with 9 bases identical to TRBD1. This CDR3 is built from 13 residues. Germline assignment: CDR1 SNHLY and CDR2 FYNNEI. V was clipped by 9 bases and J by 2 bases; unmatched bases: 2. The entire variable domain, with the rest obtained from reference TRBV2 and TRBJ2-1, is as follows: EPEVTQTPSHQVTQMGQEVILRCVPISNHLYFYWYRQILGQKVEFLVSFYNNEISEKSEIFDDQFSVERPDGSNFTLKIRSTKLEDSAMYFCASRDRAYNEQFFGPGTRLTVL.

The rearrangement uses TRBV28 and TRBJ2-7; TRBD2 agrees at 12 bases. Germline CDR1 and CDR2: MDHEN and SYDVKM. With V trimmed by 6 bases and J by 4 bases, 10 bases remained unmatched. This CDR3 contains 16 residues. Here the CDR3 reads CASSQITSGRIYEQYF. The CDR3 coding sequence is TGTGCCAGCAGCCAAATAACTAGCGGGAGGATTTACGAGCAGTACTTC.

This rearrangement joins TRBV19 to TRBJ2-2, with 12 nucleotides matching TRBD2. The ends lost 7 bases at V and 7 bases at J; junction bases unmatched: 10. There are 16 residues in the CDR3. CDR1 and CDR2 (germline): LNHDA, SQIVND (reference sequence). CDR3 sequence: CASNQRASGRGGELFF. The CDR3 DNA is TGTGCCAGTAACCAGAGGGCTAGCGGGAGGGGCGGGGAGCTGTTTTTT. The full variable domain, in which reference TRBV19 and TRBJ2-2 provide the parts outside the CDR3, is DGGITQSPKYLFRKEGQNVTLSCEQNLNHDAMYWYRQDPGQGLRLIYYSQIVNDFQKGDIAEGYSVSREKKESFPLTVTSAQKNPTAFYLCASNQRASGRGGELFFGEGSRLTVL.